The entry below gives a single T cell receptor (beta chain) sequence along with its context. This clonotype was counted only a few times. What this receptor recognizes is not known. One base away there is no much larger clone; base qualities are not given. These data are taken from a study of T cell repertoires in cytomegalovirus infection (dated 2019 in TCRdb). A note on the overall study: Recently identified HLA-C-restricted CMV epitopes, whose presentation resists viral immunomodulation, were targeted by peptide stimulations together with well-studied HLA-B-restricted epitopes. The HLA type of each donor mattered for the analysis, because public TCR beta signatures pointed to carriage of CMV infection along with the matching HLA type.

Sequencing was carried out with an Illumina HiSeq 1500. Clones were called with MiXCR by TCRdb after fastp trimmed the public reads at Q25, and only in-frame beta chains were retained. Rows are combined by CDR3 protein, so each entry shows the most common genes and DNA. This sample has around 300,000 distinct CDR3 sequences in its table, and about 20% of those were observed once. Of the sample, around 20% falls within the top ten clones. V is clipped by 6 bases and J by 4 bases, and the sequence between their germline boundaries is 9 bases long. The CDR3 measures 13 amino acids from cysteine to phenylalanine. Just CDR3 DNA is preserved here, 39 bases in frame from base 1. The germline V gene gives CDR1 as SNHLY and CDR2 as FYNNEI. The sample's treatment or condition label, in plain terms: in vitro stimulation with specific CMV peptide epitopes to enrich CMV-specific T cells. The study at large found these results: In both this cohort and an independent approximately 400-donor cohort, the cumulative frequency of public TCR beta family members distinguished carriers of CMV infection plus the relevant HLA type. The ex vivo response was dominated by HLA-C-restricted CMV-specific TCR beta clonotypes, which also provided the single most frequent clonotype in two of eight donors.

The receptor's source is a human donor in good health (CMV status not recorded). Some clones in this sample may be carry-over from other donors' samples. Recombination connected TRBV2 to TRBJ1-4, with TRBD1 tentatively as D gene (5 bases match). The source material was cultured PBMCs, sampled from culture after CMV antigen stimulation. The CDR3 amino acid sequence is: CASRQDFNEKLFF. The sequenced DNA is TGTGCCAGCAGACAGGACTTTAATGAAAAACTGTTTTTT.